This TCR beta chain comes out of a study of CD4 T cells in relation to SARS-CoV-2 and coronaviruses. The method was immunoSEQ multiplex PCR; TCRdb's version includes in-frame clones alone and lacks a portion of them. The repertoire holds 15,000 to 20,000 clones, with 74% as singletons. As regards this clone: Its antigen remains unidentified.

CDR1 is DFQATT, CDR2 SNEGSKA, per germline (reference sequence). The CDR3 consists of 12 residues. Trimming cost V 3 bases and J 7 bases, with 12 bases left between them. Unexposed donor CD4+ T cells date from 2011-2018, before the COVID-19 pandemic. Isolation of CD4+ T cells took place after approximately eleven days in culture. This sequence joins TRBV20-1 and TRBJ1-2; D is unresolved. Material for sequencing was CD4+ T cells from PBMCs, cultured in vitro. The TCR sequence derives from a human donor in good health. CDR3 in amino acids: CSASGRLGGYTF. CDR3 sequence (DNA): TGCAGTGCTAGTGGGAGGCTGGGTGGCTACACCTTC.